What follows describes a single T cell receptor beta chain. Antigen: not known. The PCR had 60 Vbeta and 13 Jbeta primers. Produced via immunoSEQ multiplex PCR; TCRdb's table is partial and in-frame only. The sample contains 100,000 to 150,000 clones, about 81% of which appear only once. The data are from a study of cytomegalovirus exposure and HLA in healthy donors. Across the study: Most donors, less than 85% of approximately 400 genotyped, fell in the Caucasian-associated ancestry cluster. Study conclusions and caveats: Productive status was seen about 87% or about 30% of the time for most TCR beta V segments in an earlier analysis.

Trimming took 2 bases from V and 0 from J; bases not matched to a gene: 3. The CDR3 is made up of 16 amino acids. Germline assignment: CDR1 PRHDT and CDR2 FYEKMQ (reference sequence). Sequencing was carried out using PBMCs. The chain couples TRBV13 to TRBJ1-5, with 8 nucleotides matching TRBD1. The receptor was derived from a woman between 25 and 40 years old in good health and CMV-seronegative. CDR3 bases: TGTGCCAGCAGCTTACAGGGGGCCGGTAGCAATCAGCCCCAGCATTTT. This encodes CASSLQGAGSNQPQHF. The full variable domain, its missing parts supplied by reference TRBV13 and TRBJ1-5, is AAGVIQSPRHLIKEKRETATLKCYPIPRHDTVYWYQQGPGQDPQFLISFYEKMQSDKGSIPDRFSAQQFSDYHSELNMSSLELGDSALYFCASSLQGAGSNQPQHFGDGTRLSIL.